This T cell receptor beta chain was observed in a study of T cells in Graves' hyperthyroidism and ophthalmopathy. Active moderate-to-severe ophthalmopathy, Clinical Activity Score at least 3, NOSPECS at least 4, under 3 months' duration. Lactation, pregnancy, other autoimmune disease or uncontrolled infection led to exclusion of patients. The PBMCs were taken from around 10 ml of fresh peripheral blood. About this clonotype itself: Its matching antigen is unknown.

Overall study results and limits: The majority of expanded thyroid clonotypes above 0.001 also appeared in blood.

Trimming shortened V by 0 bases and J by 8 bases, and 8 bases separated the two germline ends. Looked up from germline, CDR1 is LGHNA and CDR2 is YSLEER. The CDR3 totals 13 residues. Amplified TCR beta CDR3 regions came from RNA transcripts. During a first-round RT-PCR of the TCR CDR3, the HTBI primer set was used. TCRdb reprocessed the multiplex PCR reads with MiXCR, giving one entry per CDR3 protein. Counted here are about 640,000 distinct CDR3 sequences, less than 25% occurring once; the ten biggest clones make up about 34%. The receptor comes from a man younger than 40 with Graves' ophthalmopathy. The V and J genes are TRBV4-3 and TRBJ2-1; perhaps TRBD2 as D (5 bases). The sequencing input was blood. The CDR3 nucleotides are TGCGCCAGCAGCCAAGACCTAGCCTATGAGCAGTTCTTC. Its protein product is CASSQDLAYEQFF.